Listed below are T cell receptor beta chains from one sample, sequenced in a study of blood T cell repertoires in COVID-19. TCRdb's table, derived via immunoSEQ multiplex PCR, lists solely in-frame clones and lacks some. The sample has around 55,000 clones, approximately 85% seen once. The sample was peripheral blood. Source of these receptors: a human donor in a cohort sampled during active COVID-19. CDR3s include the opening cysteine and the closing phenylalanine or tryptophan. Each record gives: D gene, V gene, clone size, J gene, CDR3 DNA, CDR3 protein. D genes are given only for firm matches. Only part of the rows carry a size: once, few, many, or a class if the clone is expanded.

NA	TRBV19	NA	TRBJ1-1	TGTGCCAGTAACCAACAGGGCACCTATGAAGCTTTCTTT	CASNQQGTYEAFF
NA	TRBV5-1	once	TRBJ1-3	TGCGCCAGCAGCTTGGCGGGAGTTCCATCTGGAAACACCATATATTTT	CASSLAGVPSGNTIYF
NA	TRBV6-5	once	TRBJ1-3	TGTGCCAGCAGGCACTCGTCTGGAAACACCATATATTTT	CASRHSSGNTIYF
NA	TRBV23-1	NA	TRBJ1-1	TGCGCCAGATGGTACTCTCGGGAAGCTTTCTTT	CARWYSREAFF
TRBD2	TRBV7-9	NA	TRBJ2-7	TGTGCCAGCAGCCCACTGGTGGGGGCGGGAGGCTACGAGCAGTACTTC	CASSPLVGAGGYEQYF
NA	TRBV19	NA	TRBJ2-5	TGTGCCAGTAGTATGGGCAGGGCTGGGACCCAGTACTTC	CASSMGRAGTQYF
TRBD2	TRBV7-3	NA	TRBJ2-1	TGTGCCAGCAGCAACCTGGGCGGGGGTGAGCAGTTCTTC	CASSNLGGGEQFF
NA	TRBV19	NA	TRBJ2-3	TGTGCCAGTAGTAAAAGGGACACTAGCACAGATACGCAGTATTTT	CASSKRDTSTDTQYF
TRBD1	TRBV6-1	many	TRBJ2-7	TGTGCCAGCAGTGAGTGGCAGGGGGCGACGTGGGAGCAGTACTTC	CASSEWQGATWEQYF
NA	TRBV6-5	once	TRBJ2-1	TGTGCCAGCACCGGGTCATACAATGAGCAGTTCTTC	CASTGSYNEQFF
NA	TRBV21-1	NA	TRBJ2-2	TGTGCCAGCAGCACGGAACGGGACAGGGCCCTGAACACCGGGGAGCTGTTTTTT	CASSTERDRALNTGELFF
TRBD1	TRBV5-1	few	TRBJ1-1	TGCGCCAGCAGCCGGGGGTCGGGGACAGGGTTGCATACTGAAGCTTTCTTT	CASSRGSGTGLHTEAFF
TRBD1	TRBV5-1	NA	TRBJ2-3	TGCGCCAGCAGCTCCCGACAGGGGCGTGCTAGCACAGATACGCAGTATTTT	CASSSRQGRASTDTQYF
TRBD2	TRBV9	NA	TRBJ2-1	TGTGCCAGCAGCGTAGGGAGCGGGAGACCGCATGAGCAGTTCTTC	CASSVGSGRPHEQFF
NA	TRBV7-9	NA	TRBJ1-1	TGTGCCAGCAGCCCGGGTGTTTACACTGAAGCTTTCTTT	CASSPGVYTEAFF
TRBD1	TRBV24-1	NA	TRBJ2-3	TGTGCCACCAGTGATACGACAGGGGGTCTGGTAGCGGATACGCAGTATTTT	CATSDTTGGLVADTQYF
NA	TRBV6-6	NA	TRBJ2-3	TGTGCCAGCAGTTACTCGAAGACAGACCGGTCAGATACGCAGTATTTT	CASSYSKTDRSDTQYF
TRBD2	TRBV9	NA	TRBJ2-3	TGTGCCAGCAATCTAGCGGCTAGCACAGATACGCAGTATTTT	CASNLAASTDTQYF
TRBD1	TRBV30	NA	TRBJ2-2	TGTGCCTCCCCGGGGCAGGGGGCGGGCAGTACCGGGGAGCTGTTTTTT	CASPGQGAGSTGELFF
TRBD2	TRBV4-1	NA	TRBJ2-3	TGCGCCAGCAGCCAAGAAAGGGTAGCGGGAGGCAGGGATACGCAGTATTTT	CASSQERVAGGRDTQYF
TRBD1	TRBV29-1	NA	TRBJ2-5	TGCAGCGTTGATGGACAGGGTATTAGGGAGACCCAGTACTTC	CSVDGQGIRETQYF
TRBD1	TRBV7-9	few	TRBJ2-1	TGTGCCAGCACCCACTCCCCGGGACAGGGGGGCAATGAGCAGTTCTTC	CASTHSPGQGGNEQFF
NA	TRBV5-1	NA	TRBJ2-7	TGCGCCAGCAGCTCCTTCGGCGGCGGGACGACAGGGAGGACCTACGAGCAGTACTTC	CASSSFGGGTTGRTYEQYF
NA	TRBV2	NA	TRBJ1-4	TGTGCCAGCGGGCCGGGGAGGACGACAACTAATGAAAAACTGTTTTTT	CASGPGRTTTNEKLFF
NA	TRBV7-9	NA	TRBJ2-7	TGTGCCAGCAGCTTAGAAGCAGGTGGGCAGTACTTC	CASSLEAGGQYF
NA	TRBV30	NA	TRBJ1-4	TGTGCCTGGAGTGAGACAGGAGGAGACGAAAAACTGTTTTTT	CAWSETGGDEKLFF
NA	TRBV27	NA	TRBJ2-7	TGTGCCAGCGGCCAGACAGGAATACCTTACGAGCAGTACTTC	CASGQTGIPYEQYF
NA	TRBV11-2	NA	TRBJ2-1	TGTGCCAGCAGCCGGGGGGGGACAGGGACCTACAATGAGCAGTTCTTC	CASSRGGTGTYNEQFF
TRBD1	TRBV6-2/TRBV6-3	NA	TRBJ1-6	TGTGCCAGCAGTTACGCTTCCGGGACAGATAATTCACCCCTCCACTTT	CASSYASGTDNSPLHF
NA	TRBV7-9	NA	TRBJ2-7	TGTGCCAGCAGCTTCCTAGCTCAAGGCGAGCAGTACTTC	CASSFLAQGEQYF
NA	TRBV10-1	NA	TRBJ2-1	TGCGCCAGCACCCGGGACTCCGAGCAGTTCTTC	CASTRDSEQFF
NA	TRBV18	NA	TRBJ2-2	TGTGCCAGCTCACCAACAGGCCCCGGGGAGCTGTTTTTT	CASSPTGPGELFF
TRBD2	TRBV4-2	NA	TRBJ2-7	TGTGCCAGCAGCCCCCTTTTAGCGGGAAGCGACGAGCAGTACTTC	CASSPLLAGSDEQYF
TRBD1	TRBV7-2	once	TRBJ1-1	TGTGCCAGCAGCTTGAGGACAGGGCGCACTGAAGCTTTCTTT	CASSLRTGRTEAFF
TRBD2	TRBV14	NA	TRBJ2-3	TGTGCCAGCAGCCTGCTAGCGGGAGCCCGTACAGATACGCAGTATTTT	CASSLLAGARTDTQYF
NA	TRBV3-1/TRBV3-2	once	TRBJ1-6	TGTGCCAGCAGCCGACAGGTTATTAATTCACCCCTCCACTTT	CASSRQVINSPLHF
NA	TRBV6-5	NA	TRBJ2-7	TGTGCCAGCACAAAACCCGGTAACTACGAGCAGTACTTC	CASTKPGNYEQYF
TRBD1	TRBV6-1	NA	TRBJ1-2	TGTGCCGGCTCAGGCGCGACAGGGAATGGCTACACCTTC	CAGSGATGNGYTF
TRBD1	TRBV5-4	NA	TRBJ2-6	TGTGCCAGCAGCTGGGACAGGGGGTCTGGGGCCAACGTCCTGACTTTC	CASSWDRGSGANVLTF
TRBD2	TRBV6-2/TRBV6-3	NA	TRBJ2-3	TGTGCCAGCAGCACCGGGACTAGCGGGCTCTCAGATACGCAGTATTTT	CASSTGTSGLSDTQYF
TRBD2	TRBV5-1	NA	TRBJ2-5	TGCGCCAGCAGCTTGGGGGCGCATGTAGCGGGAGGGCGAGGGACCCAGTACTTC	CASSLGAHVAGGRGTQYF
TRBD1	TRBV6-5	NA	TRBJ1-1	TGTGCCAGCAGCCGGACAGGGTCCACTGAAGCTTTCTTT	CASSRTGSTEAFF
NA	TRBV4-1	once	TRBJ2-7	TGCGCCAGCCCCCAATCCGAGCAGTACTTC	CASPQSEQYF
TRBD2	TRBV2	NA	TRBJ2-5	TGTGCCAGCAGTGGACTAGCGGGTGAGACCCAGTACTTC	CASSGLAGETQYF
NA	TRBV5-6	NA	TRBJ1-1	TGTGCCAGCAGCTGGGGGCGGGACACTGAAGCTTTCTTT	CASSWGRDTEAFF